Following are 32 T cell receptor beta chains from one sample sequenced in a study of blood T cell repertoires in COVID-19. Data came from immunoSEQ multiplex PCR; TCRdb stores just in-frame clones and leaves some out. The sample includes 210,000 or so clones, about 87% of them seen just once. The source material was peripheral blood. These receptors were collected from a man aged 25 to 45 with COVID-19, enrolled during active disease.

In its sample, this clone was seen once. This chain joins TRBV5-1 and TRBJ2-7, with 13 bases matching TRBD2. CDR1 SGHRS and CDR2 YFSETQ come from the germline V gene. The CDR3 covers 16 residues. V trimming: 7 bases; J trimming: 6 bases; junction bases outside the gene matches: 13. The chain's CDR3 is CASRRRGGLAGIEQYF. The CDR3 DNA is TGCGCCAGCCGCCGCCGGGGGGGACTAGCGGGGATCGAGCAGTACTTC.

The genes are TRBV30 and TRBJ2-7; D might be TRBD2 (6 bases). There are 14 residues in the CDR3. Germline V gives CDR1 GTSNPN, CDR2 SVGIG (reference sequence). The germline V and J ends were trimmed by 8 bases and 3 bases, with 20 bases remaining between them. CDR3 nucleotide sequence: TGTGCCCTGGTTAGGAGGGGCGGGGACTACGAGCAGTACTTC. This codes for CALVRRGGDYEQYF.

The V call is TRBV11-3, the J call TRBJ1-1; D might be TRBD1 (6 bases). V lost 1 base, J lost 0 bases, and 9 bases lay in between. Germline values: CDR1 SGHNT, CDR2 YENEEA. This CDR3 is built from 15 residues. The CDR3 region has the DNA TGTGCCAGCAGCTTAGGCAGGGGCATGAACACTGAAGCTTTCTTT. This translates into CASSLGRGMNTEAFF.

V usage is TRBV5-4 and J usage is TRBJ1-2; 8 bases are a match to TRBD1. This CDR3 region has 13 residues. Germline V gives CDR1 SGHNT, CDR2 YYREEE (reference sequence). V was pared by 4 bases and J by 8 bases, with 7 bases of the junction left unmatched. CDR3 bases: TGTGCCAGCAGCCTAGGGACAGGCGAAGGCTACACCTTC. It is translated as CASSLGTGEGYTF. The full variable domain, completed using reference TRBV5-4 and TRBJ1-2, is ETGVTQSPTHLIKTRGQQVTLRCSSQSGHNTVSWYQQALGQGPQFIFQYYREEENGRGNFPPRFSGLQFPNYSSELNVNALELDDSALYLCASSLGTGEGYTFGSGTRLTVV.

The V and J genes are TRBV7-6 and TRBJ2-3, with D unclear. Trimming took off 5 bases at V and 6 bases at J, with 6 bases between the two ends. The CDR3 sequence is 11 residues long. The germline gives CDR1 SGHVS, CDR2 FNYEAQ. CDR3 amino acids: CASSLSDTQYF. CDR3 sequence (DNA): TGTGCCAGCAGCCTCTCGGATACGCAGTATTTT. The whole variable domain, remainder taken from reference TRBV7-6 and TRBJ2-3, is GAGVSQSPRYKVTKRGQDVALRCDPISGHVSLYWYRQALGQGPEFLTYFNYEAQQDKSGLPNDRFSAERPEGSISTLTIQRTEQRDSAMYRCASSLSDTQYFGPGTRLTVL.

This clone was observed a single time. The genes are TRBV2 and TRBJ2-1; 9 positions agree with TRBD1. Per germline, CDR1 SNHLY and CDR2 FYNNEI. Trimming took 6 bases from V and 8 from J; bases not matched to a gene: 8. The CDR3 sequence is 14 residues long. Here the CDR3 reads CASRPGQGGHEQFF. Written as DNA, the CDR3 is TGTGCCAGCAGGCCGGGACAGGGTGGGCATGAGCAGTTCTTC.

This chain joins TRBV3-1 (or the pseudogene TRBV3-2) and TRBJ1-1, with D possibly being TRBD1 (6 bases). Germline V gene data show CDR1 as LGHDT and CDR2 as YNNKEL (reference sequence). The CDR3 covers 14 residues. V was shortened by 2 bases and J by 2 bases, with 9 bases between the two germline ends. This chain's CDR3 is CASSQTTGNTEAFF. In DNA form, the CDR3 reads TGTGCCAGCAGCCAAACGACAGGAAACACTGAAGCTTTCTTT.

The chain combines TRBV6-5 with TRBJ2-7, with 11 bases fitting TRBD1. Trimming cost V 6 bases and J 7 bases; bases outside gene matches: 8. CDR1 MNHEY and CDR2 SVGAGI come from the germline V gene. The CDR3 extends over 14 amino acids. CDR3 DNA sequence: TGTGCCAGCAGGTCGGACAGGGGGCGTTTTGAGCAGTACTTC. This translates into CASRSDRGRFEQYF.

In its sample, this clone was seen a few times. The chain uses TRBV3-1 (or the pseudogene TRBV3-2) and TRBJ2-1, with TRBD2 matching over 7 bases. CDR3 length: 13 amino acids. Unmatched junction bases numbered 5, after V lost 5 bases and J lost 7 bases. The V gene's germline CDR1 is LGHDT and CDR2 YNNKEL (reference sequence). CDR3 nucleotides: TGTGCCAGCAGCTTGAGCGGGGCGAATGAGCAGTTCTTC. It is translated as CASSLSGANEQFF.

The chain uses TRBV27 and TRBJ2-1; 10 bases map to TRBD1. The CDR3 runs 14 residues. Germline lookup yields CDR1 MNHEY and CDR2 SMNVEV (reference sequence). The ends lost 5 bases at V and 4 bases at J; junction bases unmatched: 2. The DNA for the CDR3 is TGTGCCAGCAGTGTGGGACAGGGGTACAATGAGCAGTTCTTC. Translated: CASSVGQGYNEQFF.

This chain uses TRBV7-2 with TRBJ2-1; possibly TRBD2 for D (6 bases). The CDR3 loop spans 13 amino acids. The V gene's germline CDR1 is SGHTA and CDR2 FQGNSA. V shed 11 bases and J shed 2 bases, with 13 bases lying between them. The CDR3 DNA reads as TGTGCCGTGGGGCGGGGCGCCTACAATGAGCAGTTCTTC. Residues: CAVGRGAYNEQFF.

This chain joins TRBV19 and TRBJ2-7; possible D gene TRBD1, 6 bases. CDR1 is LNHDA and CDR2 is SQIVND in the germline V gene (reference sequence). With 5 bases removed from V and 3 bases from J, the gap between germline ends came to 14 bases. This CDR3 has 14 amino acids. The CDR3: CASSPGQRGYEQYF. CDR3 coding DNA: TGTGCCAGTAGTCCGGGACAACGGGGCTACGAGCAGTACTTC. The full variable domain, completed using reference TRBV19 and TRBJ2-7, is DGGITQSPKYLFRKEGQNVTLSCEQNLNHDAMYWYRQDPGQGLRLIYYSQIVNDFQKGDIAEGYSVSREKKESFPLTVTSAQKNPTAFYLCASSPGQRGYEQYFGPGTRLTVT.

V and J are TRBV5-5 and TRBJ2-2, with TRBD1 as a possible D gene (5 bases). Trimming pared 0 bases from V and 6 bases from J, leaving 12 bases between. Germline CDR1 SGHKS, CDR2 YYEKEE (reference sequence). CDR3 size: 15 residues. The CDR3 DNA reads as TGTGCCAGCAGCTTGGCCCCGACAGAATCCGGGGAGCTGTTTTTT. Encoded protein: CASSLAPTESGELFF.

The J gene is TRBJ1-2, the V gene TRBV28; D uncertain. CDR1 and CDR2 (germline): MDHEN, SYDVKM. The CDR3 is made up of 13 amino acids. The V end was cut by 10 bases, the J end by 0 bases, with 12 bases between. The CDR3 loop is CATEGTANYGYTF. The CDR3 DNA reads as TGTGCCACCGAGGGTACTGCTAACTATGGCTACACCTTC.

This clone has only a few counts. At the DNA level, this CDR3 is encoded by other sequences in the same sample as well. This chain connects TRBV2 to TRBJ1-1; 7 nucleotides align to TRBD1. The CDR3 runs to 15 residues. Germline trimming cut 5 bases from V and 0 bases from J; bases unmatched to any gene: 6. Germline lookup yields CDR1 SNHLY and CDR2 FYNNEI. This chain's CDR3 is CASSRQGPMNTEAFF. The CDR3 coding sequence is TGTGCCAGCAGTAGACAGGGACCCATGAACACTGAAGCTTTCTTT.

J is TRBJ1-4 and V is TRBV19; 7 nucleotides match TRBD1. CDR1 LNHDA and CDR2 SQIVND come from the germline V gene (reference sequence). The V gene end was trimmed by 8 bases and the J gene end by 2 bases; junction bases not matched to a gene: 5. The CDR3 covers 14 residues. The CDR3 sequence: CASADRRTNEKLFF. The CDR3 DNA reads TGTGCCAGTGCGGACAGGAGGACTAATGAAAAACTGTTTTTT.

The gene calls are TRBV27 and TRBJ2-5; D remains ambiguous. This CDR3 is 17 amino acids long. CDR1 is MNHEY and CDR2 is SMNVEV in the germline V gene (reference sequence). Trimming took 5 bases from V and 3 from J, leaving 22 bases between them. This CDR3 reads CASSKVRRTTPEETQYF. CDR3 coding DNA: TGTGCCAGCAGTAAAGTCCGAAGAACTACTCCTGAAGAGACCCAGTACTTC.

The chain joins TRBV6-5 to TRBJ1-2, with D tentatively TRBD1 (5 bases). CDR1 MNHEY and CDR2 SVGAGI come from the germline V gene. The CDR3 has 12 residues. V was trimmed by 7 bases and J by 4 bases, leaving 10 bases between them. CDR3 nucleotides: TGTGCCAGCATGACAGTCCTCTATGGCTACACCTTC. Protein: CASMTVLYGYTF.

This chain uses TRBV27 with TRBJ2-7; 8 bases map to TRBD2. Germline V gives CDR1 MNHEY, CDR2 SMNVEV (reference sequence). CDR3 length: 14 residues. Trimming at V came to 3 bases and at J to 4 bases, leaving 5 bases not matched to a gene. The CDR3 region has the DNA TGTGCCAGCAGTTTTAGCGGGGCGCTGTACGAGCAGTACTTC. It specifies CASSFSGALYEQYF.

This rearrangement joins TRBV15 to TRBJ2-3; unclear D gene. CDR3 size: 18 residues. V was trimmed by 1 base and J by 3 bases, leaving 20 bases between them. The germline V gene encodes CDR1 LNHNV and CDR2 YYDKDF (reference sequence). The CDR3 DNA reads TGTGCCACCAGCAGAGGTCTTCCGAGTCCTGAGTCGACAGATACGCAGTATTTT. It is translated as CATSRGLPSPESTDTQYF.

The chain carries TRBV5-6 and TRBJ2-5; TRBD1 is a possible D gene (6 bases). The CDR3 is 15 amino acids. Trimming took off 1 base at V and 5 bases at J, with 15 bases between the two ends. Germline V gives CDR1 SGHDT, CDR2 YYEEEE. CDR3 nucleotide sequence: TGTGCCAGCAGCTTGCGAGGCCAGGGGATGGAGACCCAGTACTTC. Residues: CASSLRGQGMETQYF.

The chain combines TRBV5-1 with TRBJ2-7; TRBD2 matches at 7 bases. CDR1 SGHRS and CDR2 YFSETQ come from the germline V gene. V was clipped by 2 bases and J by 2 bases; unmatched bases: 10. The CDR3 consists of 16 residues. For the CDR3, the DNA is TGCGCCAGCAGCTTAGTGTTTGCGGGGGACCCCTACGAGCAGTACTTC. Translating gives CASSLVFAGDPYEQYF.

The V call is TRBV9, the J call TRBJ2-7, with TRBD1 matching 7 bases. The germline CDR1 and CDR2 sequences are SGDLS and YYNGEE. The length of the CDR3 is 16 residues. J was trimmed by 3 bases and V by 6 bases; bases with no gene match: 15. Here the CDR3 DNA reads TGTGCCAGCAACCCGACGGGGACAGCGGTTATCTACGAGCAGTACTTC. It encodes CASNPTGTAVIYEQYF.

This clone was seen once. The CDR3 reads CASQPTGGNQPQHF. The CDR3 bases are TGTGCCAGTCAGCCGACCGGGGGCAATCAGCCCCAGCATTTT. The chain recombines TRBV19 with TRBJ1-5, with D hard to call. The CDR3 is 14 amino acids. Germline values: CDR1 LNHDA, CDR2 SQIVND (reference sequence). The germline V and J ends were trimmed by 8 bases and 2 bases, with 13 bases remaining between them.

The gene calls are TRBV6-6 and TRBJ2-1, with 8 bases identical to TRBD2. V was clipped by 6 bases and J by 3 bases; unmatched bases: 4. The CDR3 loop spans 14 amino acids. Per germline, CDR1 MNHNY and CDR2 SVGAGI (reference sequence). CDR3 DNA sequence: TGTGCCAGCAGCCGGGAGGGGGGCTACAATGAGCAGTTCTTC. Protein product: CASSREGGYNEQFF.

The V call is TRBV7-2, the J call TRBJ2-1; 8 bases line up with TRBD1. This CDR3 is 13 amino acids long. The V gene's germline CDR1 is SGHTA and CDR2 FQGNSA. Trimming at V came to 5 bases and at J to 6 bases, leaving 3 bases not matched to a gene. In DNA, the CDR3 is TGTGCCAGCAGCATTGGGACAGGCAATGAGCAGTTCTTC. This translates into CASSIGTGNEQFF.

This clone was observed a single time. V gene TRBV3-1 (or the pseudogene TRBV3-2) combines with J gene TRBJ2-1; possible D gene TRBD2, 6 bases. In germline, CDR1 is LGHDT, CDR2 YNNKEL (reference sequence). This CDR3 has 18 residues. Trimming shortened V by 1 base and J by 10 bases, and 26 bases separated the two germline ends. The CDR3 here is CASSQVGKGTSKWKEQFF. CDR3 DNA sequence: TGTGCCAGCAGCCAAGTCGGCAAAGGGACTTCGAAGTGGAAGGAGCAGTTCTTC.

The chain uses TRBV11-2 and TRBJ1-1; 8 bases match TRBD1. The germline V gene encodes CDR1 SGHAT and CDR2 FQNNGV. After removal of 2 bases from V and 3 bases from J, the junction contained 8 bases not matched to a gene. This CDR3 spans 16 amino acids. The CDR3 loop reads CASSLSWDRSYTEAFF. As DNA, the CDR3 is TGTGCCAGCAGCTTATCCTGGGACAGGTCATACACTGAAGCTTTCTTT.

This chain joins TRBV7-3 and TRBJ2-1; TRBD2 aligns across 7 bases. The CDR3 sequence is 13 residues long. Germline CDR1 is SGHTA and CDR2 is FQGTGA. J lost 5 bases, V lost 3 bases, and 1 base had no gene match. CDR3 in DNA: TGTGCCAGCAGCTTGGGGACTAACAATGAGCAGTTCTTC. This translates into CASSLGTNNEQFF.

V is TRBV6-6 and J is TRBJ2-7, with 7 bases lining up with TRBD2. V trimming: 7 bases; J trimming: 3 bases; junction bases outside the gene matches: 12. The CDR3 sequence is 15 residues long. Germline lookup yields CDR1 MNHNY and CDR2 SVGAGI (reference sequence). The CDR3 sequence is CASTGGLAAHYEQYF. DNA for the CDR3: TGTGCCAGCACCGGCGGTCTAGCGGCGCACTACGAGCAGTACTTC.

This clone was seen only once. This CDR3 reads CASSLGQPPNEKLFF. DNA of the CDR3: TGCGCCAGCAGCCTAGGACAGCCACCTAATGAAAAACTGTTTTTT. The chain couples TRBV4-3 to TRBJ1-4; tentative D call: TRBD1 (6 bases). The V end was cut by 4 bases, the J end by 3 bases, with 12 bases between. This CDR3 has 15 residues. Germline CDR1 is LGHNA and CDR2 is YSLEER.

The rearrangement links TRBV5-4 to TRBJ2-2, with 10 positions matching TRBD2. The CDR3 covers 18 residues. V lost 4 bases, J lost 7 bases, and 16 bases stayed unmatched. Germline values: CDR1 SGHNT, CDR2 YYREEE (reference sequence). CDR3 amino acids: CASSLKWGAGGRGGELFF. CDR3 in DNA: TGTGCCAGCAGCCTGAAATGGGGAGCGGGGGGGCGAGGCGGGGAGCTGTTTTTT.